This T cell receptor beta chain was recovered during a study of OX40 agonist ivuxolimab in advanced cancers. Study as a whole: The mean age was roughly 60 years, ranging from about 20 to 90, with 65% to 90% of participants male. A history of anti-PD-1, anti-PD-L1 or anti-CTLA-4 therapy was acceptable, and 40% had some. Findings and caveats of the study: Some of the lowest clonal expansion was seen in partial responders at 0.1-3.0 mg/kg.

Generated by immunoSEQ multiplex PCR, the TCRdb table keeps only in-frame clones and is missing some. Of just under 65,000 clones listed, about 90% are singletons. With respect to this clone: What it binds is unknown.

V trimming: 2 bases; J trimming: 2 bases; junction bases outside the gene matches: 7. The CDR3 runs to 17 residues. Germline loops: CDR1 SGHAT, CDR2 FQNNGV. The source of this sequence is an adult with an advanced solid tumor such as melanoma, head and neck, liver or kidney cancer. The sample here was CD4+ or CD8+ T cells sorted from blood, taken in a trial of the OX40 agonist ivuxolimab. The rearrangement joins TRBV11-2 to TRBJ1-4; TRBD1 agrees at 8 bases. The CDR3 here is CASSLTPPGGTNEKLFF. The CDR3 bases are TGTGCCAGCAGCTTAACCCCCCCAGGGGGCACTAATGAAAAACTGTTTTTT. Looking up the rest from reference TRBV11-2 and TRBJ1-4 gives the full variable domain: EAGVAQSPRYKIIEKRQSVAFWCNPISGHATLYWYQQILGQGPKLLIQFQNNGVVDDSQLPKDRFSAERLKGVDSTLKIQPAKLEDSAVYLCASSLTPPGGTNEKLFFGSGTQLSVL.